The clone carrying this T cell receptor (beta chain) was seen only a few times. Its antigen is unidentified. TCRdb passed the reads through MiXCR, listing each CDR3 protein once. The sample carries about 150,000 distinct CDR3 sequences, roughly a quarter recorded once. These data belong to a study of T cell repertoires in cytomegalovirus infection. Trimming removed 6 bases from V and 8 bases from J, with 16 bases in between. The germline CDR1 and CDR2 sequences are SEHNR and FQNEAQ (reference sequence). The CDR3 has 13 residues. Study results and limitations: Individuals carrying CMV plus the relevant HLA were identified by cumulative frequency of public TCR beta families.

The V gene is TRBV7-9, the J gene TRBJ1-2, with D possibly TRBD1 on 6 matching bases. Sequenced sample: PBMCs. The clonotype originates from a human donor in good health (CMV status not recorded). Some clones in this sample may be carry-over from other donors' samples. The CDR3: CASRRTSGDGYTF. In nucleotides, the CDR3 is TGTGCCAGCAGACGGACATCAGGGGACGGCTACACCTTC.